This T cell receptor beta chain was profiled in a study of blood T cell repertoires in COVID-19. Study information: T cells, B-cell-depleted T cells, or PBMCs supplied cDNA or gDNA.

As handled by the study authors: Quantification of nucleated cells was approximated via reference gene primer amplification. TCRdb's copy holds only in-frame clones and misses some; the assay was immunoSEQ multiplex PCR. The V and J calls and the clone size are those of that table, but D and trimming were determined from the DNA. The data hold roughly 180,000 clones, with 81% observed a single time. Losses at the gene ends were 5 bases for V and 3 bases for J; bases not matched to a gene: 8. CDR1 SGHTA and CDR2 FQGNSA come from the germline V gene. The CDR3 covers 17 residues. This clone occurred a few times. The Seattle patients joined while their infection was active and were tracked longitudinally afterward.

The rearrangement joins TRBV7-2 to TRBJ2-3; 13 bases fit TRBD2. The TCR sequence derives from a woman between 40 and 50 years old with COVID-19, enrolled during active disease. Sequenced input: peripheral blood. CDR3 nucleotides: TGTGCCAGCAGCCGTGGACTAGCGGGAGCGAGAACAGATACGCAGTATTTT. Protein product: CASSRGLAGARTDTQYF.